Below are 14 T cell receptor beta chains sequenced from a single sample in a study of shared clonotypes between healthy human individuals. The data were produced by immunoSEQ multiplex PCR, yet TCRdb's version contains in-frame clones alone and is incomplete. The sample records around 510,000 clones, around 76% being singletons. Specimen: PBMCs. The receptor set was obtained from a woman aged 40 to 55 in good health. Some clones in this sample may be carry-over from other donors' samples.

The V gene is TRBV7-9, the J gene TRBJ2-7; 8 nucleotides align to TRBD2. With 5 bases clipped from V and 0 bases from J, the junction kept 6 bases outside the gene matches. This CDR3 region has 15 residues. Germline CDR1 is SEHNR and CDR2 is FQNEAQ (reference sequence). The CDR3 sequence: CASSPSGSLSYEQYF. CDR3 DNA sequence: TGTGCCAGCAGCCCTAGCGGGTCCCTCTCCTACGAGCAGTACTTC.

The chain recombines TRBV27 with TRBJ2-1, with D possibly TRBD2 on 6 matching bases. CDR3 length: 16 amino acids. V gave up 1 base and J gave up 1 base, with 11 bases separating them. CDR1 and CDR2 from the germline V gene are MNHEY and SMNVEV (reference sequence). The CDR3 loop reads CASSLYPSASYNEQFF. The CDR3 coding sequence is TGTGCCAGCAGTTTATATCCTAGCGCGTCCTACAATGAGCAGTTCTTC.

The chain uses TRBV11-1 and TRBJ2-3, with D possibly TRBD1 on 6 matching bases. The V end lost 5 bases, the J end lost 1 base, and 16 bases lay between the germline ends. The CDR3 length is 16 residues. Per the germline V gene, CDR1 is SGHAT and CDR2 is FQDESV (reference sequence). The CDR3 nucleotides read TGTGCCAGCAGCCCTGCGGGCAGGGGAGGCACAGATACGCAGTATTTT. This sequence encodes CASSPAGRGGTDTQYF.

In this sample, this clone turned up a few times. The chain uses TRBV28 and TRBJ2-1; the D gene could be TRBD1 or TRBD2 (5 bases each). CDR1 is MDHEN, CDR2 SYDVKM, per germline. Deletions cut 7 bases from V and 0 bases from J, with 10 bases between. The CDR3 consists of 14 residues. CDR3 sequence reads: CASTLGVSYNEQFF. CDR3 in DNA: TGTGCCAGCACCTTGGGGGTCTCCTACAATGAGCAGTTCTTC.

The rearrangement uses TRBV18 and TRBJ1-5; TRBD1 matches at 12 bases. The CDR3 consists of 17 residues. V lost 6 bases, J lost 2 bases, and 8 bases stayed unmatched. Germline CDR1 and CDR2: KGHSH and LQKENI. CDR3 coding DNA: TGTGCCAGCTCCTCTGGGACAGGGGGCGGCGGCAATCAGCCCCAGCATTTT. This gives the protein CASSSGTGGGGNQPQHF.

This CDR3 reads CASSLGTSGSEQYF. CDR3 in DNA: TGTGCCAGCAGCTTGGGAACTAGCGGGAGCGAGCAGTACTTC. The chain uses TRBV5-4 and TRBJ2-7, with TRBD2 matching 11 bases. The CDR3 extends over 14 amino acids. Germline CDR1 SGHNT, CDR2 YYREEE (reference sequence). The V and J ends lost 0 bases and 6 bases, in that order; junction bases with no gene match: 2.

This rearrangement joins TRBV30 to TRBJ1-1; D ambiguous. The CDR3 is 13 amino acids. Germline CDR1 GTSNPN, CDR2 SVGIG (reference sequence). V gave up 3 bases and J gave up 5 bases, with 13 bases separating them. The CDR3 bases are TGTGCCTGGAGCGAAGGGAGATGGACTGAAGCTTTCTTT. This translates into CAWSEGRWTEAFF.

This clone was detected a few times. The genes are TRBV7-9 and TRBJ1-5; D gene unclear. The CDR3 is 13 residues long. The V end lost 10 bases, the J end lost 2 bases, and 12 bases lay between the germline ends. Germline CDR1 reads SEHNR; CDR2 reads FQNEAQ (reference sequence). The chain's CDR3 is CATQSRGNQPQHF. The CDR3 DNA reads as TGTGCCACCCAGTCTAGGGGCAATCAGCCCCAGCATTTT.

Details on this clone: This likely traces to a read error, being one base from a far larger clone. The chain combines TRBV6-1 with TRBJ2-1, with TRBD2 matching 12 bases. The CDR3 covers 17 residues. Germline values: CDR1 MNHNS, CDR2 SASEGT. V lost 4 bases, J lost 6 bases, and 10 bases stayed unmatched. CDR3 in DNA: TGTGCCAGCAGTGGCACCGGACTAGCGGGGCGGGGCAATGAGCAGTTCTTC. This encodes CASSGTGLAGRGNEQFF.

A remark on this clone: This specimen includes other DNA sequences encoding the same CDR3. This chain uses TRBV30 with TRBJ1-1; D uncertain. The CDR3 extends over 13 amino acids. CDR1 GTSNPN and CDR2 SVGIG come from the germline V gene (reference sequence). V was pared by 0 bases and J by 2 bases, with 7 bases between. The DNA for the CDR3 is TGTGCCTGGAGTGTTCGGACCAACACTGAAGCTTTCTTT. Its translation: CAWSVRTNTEAFF.

Comment on this clone: Other nucleotide sequences from this sample produce the same CDR3. The chain joins TRBV20-1 to TRBJ2-7; the D is unclear. Germline CDR1 is DFQATT and CDR2 is SNEGSKA (reference sequence). Trimming took off 3 bases at V and 2 bases at J, with 5 bases between the two ends. This CDR3 has 11 residues. CDR3 DNA sequence: TGCAGTGCTAGGGTGACCTACGAGCAGTACTTC. This sequence encodes CSARVTYEQYF.

The gene calls are TRBV14 and TRBJ2-1; tentatively, D is TRBD2 (5 bases). The CDR3 runs 15 residues. The V gene lost 2 bases and the J gene lost 4 bases, with 12 bases spanning the gap. Germline values: CDR1 SGHDN, CDR2 FVKESK. In DNA form, the CDR3 reads TGTGCCAGCAGCCAACACCGGGGTACTTACAATGAGCAGTTCTTC. The encoded protein is CASSQHRGTYNEQFF.

The chain couples TRBV4-1 to TRBJ2-7; possibly TRBD1 or TRBD2 for D (6 bases each). The CDR3 length is 17 residues. V shed 0 bases and J shed 2 bases, with 17 bases lying between them. Germline loops: CDR1 MGHRA, CDR2 YSYEKL. The chain's CDR3 is CASSQDAGHRRAYEQYF. CDR3 coding DNA: TGCGCCAGCAGCCAAGACGCGGGACACCGCCGGGCCTACGAGCAGTACTTC.

The CDR3 here is CASSQDWVSNQPQHF. The CDR3 DNA reads TGCGCCAGCAGCCAAGATTGGGTTAGCAATCAGCCCCAGCATTTT. The chain joins TRBV4-3 to TRBJ1-5; D call uncertain. The V end was cut by 0 bases, the J end by 0 bases, with 6 bases between. The CDR3 has 15 amino acids. From germline, CDR1 is LGHNA and CDR2 YSLEER.